The 24 T cell receptor beta chains below were found in one sample sequenced in a study of vaccination effects on CD4 cells after COVID-19. Libraries were prepared by immunoSEQ multiplex PCR; TCRdb keeps only in-frame clonotypes and omits some of them. Among over 45,000 clones listed, 65% to 80% were seen once. Following 10 days of culture, CD4+ T cells were isolated. No cognate antigen is known for these TCRs. Sequenced material: CD4+ T cells from PBMCs cultured without peptide, taken before COVID-19 vaccination. These receptors all stem from a human donor who received a COVID-19 vaccine.

The chain uses TRBV7-2 and TRBJ1-1; D possibly corresponds to TRBD1 (6 bases). This CDR3 comprises 14 residues. Germline CDR1 and CDR2: SGHTA and FQGNSA. V lost 5 bases, J lost 7 bases, and 17 bases lay in between. CDR3 nucleotides: TGTGCCAGCAGCAACCTCAGGGGCTCGGGTGAAGCTTTCTTT. Translation gives CASSNLRGSGEAFF.

The V call is TRBV7-2, the J call TRBJ2-3, with D uncertain. The CDR3 has 14 amino acids. Per germline, CDR1 SGHTA and CDR2 FQGNSA. The V end lost 4 bases, the J end lost 0 bases, and 8 bases lay between the germline ends. DNA for the CDR3: TGTGCCAGCAGCTCTAGACGGAGCACAGATACGCAGTATTTT. Translation gives CASSSRRSTDTQYF.

This clone was picked up one time. The V gene is TRBV27, the J gene TRBJ2-1; 14 bases match TRBD2. CDR1 is MNHEY, CDR2 SMNVEV, per germline (reference sequence). This CDR3 is built from 17 residues. V was clipped by 2 bases and J by 4 bases; unmatched bases: 4. The CDR3 loop reads CASSLARTSGGYNEQFF. CDR3 in DNA: TGTGCCAGCAGTTTAGCCAGGACTAGCGGGGGGTACAATGAGCAGTTCTTC.

This clone came up once. The rearrangement uses TRBV28 and TRBJ2-5; possibly TRBD2 for D (6 bases). The CDR3 loop spans 14 amino acids. Per germline, CDR1 MDHEN and CDR2 SYDVKM. V gave up 6 bases and J gave up 4 bases, with 15 bases separating them. CDR3 in DNA: TGTGCCAGCAGCGTGCCGGGAGTACGAGAGACCCAGTACTTC. This codes for CASSVPGVRETQYF.

The V and J genes are TRBV5-1 and TRBJ1-1; D is unresolved. Per the germline V gene, CDR1 is SGHRS and CDR2 is YFSETQ. Trimming took 3 bases from V and 3 from J, leaving 12 bases between them. The CDR3 is made up of 14 amino acids. The CDR3 DNA follows: TGCGCCAGCAGCTACGACCTAAGGGACACTGAAGCTTTCTTT. It translates to CASSYDLRDTEAFF.

V and J are TRBV29-1 and TRBJ1-2; D gene ambiguous. The germline gives CDR1 SQVTM, CDR2 ANQGSEA. V was pared by 7 bases and J by 6 bases, with 18 bases between. The CDR3 is 13 residues long. The CDR3 region has the DNA TGCAGCGGCGAAAACCCCGGGTCGAATGGCTACACCTTC. Its protein is CSGENPGSNGYTF.

This clone occurred a few times. The rearrangement joins TRBV5-5 to TRBJ1-1; 8 bases are a match to TRBD1. The CDR3 sequence is 13 residues long. The trim removed 2 bases at V and 4 bases at J, leaving 1 base unmatched. CDR1 is SGHKS, CDR2 YYEKEE, per germline (reference sequence). CDR3 region: CASSFGQGTEAFF. The CDR3 DNA follows: TGTGCCAGCAGCTTTGGACAGGGCACTGAAGCTTTCTTT.

This sequence joins TRBV3-1 (or the pseudogene TRBV3-2) and TRBJ2-7; 11 bases are a match to TRBD2. Germline V CDR1 and CDR2: LGHDT, YNNKEL (reference sequence). Unmatched junction bases numbered 5, after V lost 0 bases and J lost 4 bases. The CDR3 covers 16 residues. In DNA form, the CDR3 reads TGTGCCAGCAGCCAAGATCGACTAGCGGGAAGGTACGAGCAGTACTTC. Its translation: CASSQDRLAGRYEQYF.

The chain combines TRBV5-3 with TRBJ1-2; 9 bases agree with TRBD1. TRBV5-3 belongs to the ORF category, with a function that is uncertain. V lost 0 bases and J lost 0; bases outside the gene matches: 3. This CDR3 region has 16 residues. DNA of the CDR3: TGTGCCAGAAGCTTGGCGGGACAGGGAGCTAACTATGGCTACACCTTC. As protein: CARSLAGQGANYGYTF.

The rearrangement links TRBV28 to TRBJ1-1; D remains ambiguous. Germline V lookup: CDR1 MDHEN, CDR2 SYDVKM. CDR3 size: 18 residues. V was trimmed by 7 bases and J by 2 bases, leaving 26 bases between them. CDR3 region: CASIGPPMGGRLNTEAFF. CDR3 DNA: TGTGCCAGCATCGGTCCCCCAATGGGAGGCAGGCTAAACACTGAAGCTTTCTTT.

The V and J genes are TRBV5-1 and TRBJ1-1; possible D gene TRBD1, 6 bases. The CDR3 length is 13 residues. Germline CDR1 and CDR2: SGHRS and YFSETQ. V was shortened by 4 bases and J by 7 bases, with 14 bases between the two germline ends. The DNA of the CDR3 is TGCGCCAGCAGCCGCCCAGGGGCCGATGAAGCTTTCTTT. Its protein product is CASSRPGADEAFF. The whole variable domain, remainder taken from reference TRBV5-1 and TRBJ1-1, is KAGVTQTPRYLIKTRGQQVTLSCSPISGHRSVSWYQQTPGQGLQFLFEYFSETQRNKGNFPGRFSGRQFSNSRSEMNVSTLELGDSALYLCASSRPGADEAFFGQGTRLTVV.

The rearrangement uses TRBV5-4 and TRBJ2-5; D is unresolved. V lost 4 bases and J 0 bases, leaving 13 bases between the germline ends. Germline V gene data show CDR1 as SGHNT and CDR2 as YYREEE (reference sequence). The CDR3 totals 15 residues. For the CDR3, the DNA is TGTGCCAGCAGCCCTACGACCGAGTACCAAGAGACCCAGTACTTC. Protein sequence: CASSPTTEYQETQYF.

The chain recombines TRBV29-1 with TRBJ2-3; 15 bases match TRBD2. CDR3 length equals 18 residues. CDR1 is SQVTM and CDR2 is ANQGSEA in the germline V gene. CDR3 loop: CSGGGLAGGTVSTDTQYF. In nucleotides, the CDR3 is TGCAGTGGGGGGGGACTAGCGGGAGGAACGGTGAGCACAGATACGCAGTATTTT.

This clone came up a few times. V usage is TRBV5-1 and J usage is TRBJ1-3; D is unresolved. The V gene lost 0 bases and the J gene lost 0 bases, with 13 bases spanning the gap. From germline, CDR1 is SGHRS and CDR2 YFSETQ. This CDR3 comprises 17 residues. The CDR3 region is CASSLGSGGISGNTIYF. The CDR3, as DNA: TGCGCCAGCAGCTTGGGTTCGGGCGGGATCTCTGGAAACACCATATATTTT.

This clone was seen only once. This rearrangement joins TRBV28 to TRBJ2-1; TRBD2 agrees at 8 bases. Germline V lookup: CDR1 MDHEN, CDR2 SYDVKM. This CDR3 has 15 residues. J was trimmed by 6 bases and V by 6 bases; bases with no gene match: 10. The CDR3 sequence is CASRSPGLGINEQFF. The CDR3 nucleotides read TGTGCCAGCAGATCCCCGGGACTAGGGATCAATGAGCAGTTCTTC.

The chain links TRBV27 to TRBJ1-2; D gene unclear. CDR3 length: 13 amino acids. Germline loops: CDR1 MNHEY, CDR2 SMNVEV (reference sequence). Deletions cut 5 bases from V and 0 bases from J, with 7 bases between. CDR3 sequence reads: CASSRLPNYGYTF. CDR3 sequence (DNA): TGTGCCAGCAGTCGGCTACCTAACTATGGCTACACCTTC.

The genes are TRBV29-1 and TRBJ1-4; 8 bases match TRBD1. With V trimmed by 4 bases and J by 7 bases, 8 bases remained unmatched. This CDR3 contains 14 residues. Germline values: CDR1 SQVTM, CDR2 ANQGSEA. CDR3 coding DNA: TGCAGCGTTGCGCGGGACAGGAGTCGTGAAAAACTGTTTTTT. Translated, it gives CSVARDRSREKLFF.

The chain employs TRBV5-1 and TRBJ2-5; D possibly corresponds to TRBD1 (6 bases). Germline assignment: CDR1 SGHRS and CDR2 YFSETQ. The V end lost 4 bases, the J end lost 5 bases, and 15 bases lay between the germline ends. The CDR3 spans 14 residues. This CDR3 reads CASSPLGQMETQYF. As DNA, the CDR3 is TGCGCCAGCAGCCCCCTGGGACAAATGGAGACCCAGTACTTC.

The J gene is TRBJ1-2, the V gene TRBV7-2; D remains ambiguous. V lost 2 bases to trimming and J lost 5 bases, with 9 bases between them. The CDR3 contains 13 residues. Germline-derived CDR1 and CDR2 are SGHTA and FQGNSA. CDR3 in DNA: TGTGCCAGCAGCTTACTGATAGAGTATGGCTACACCTTC. This gives the protein CASSLLIEYGYTF.

This clone was seen only a few times. The chain combines TRBV5-4 with TRBJ2-2; 11 positions match TRBD2. Germline CDR1 is SGHNT and CDR2 is YYREEE (reference sequence). V dropped 1 base and J dropped 5; count of bases not matched to a gene: 7. The CDR3 covers 17 residues. CDR3 loop: CASSLLVLAGGTGELFF. CDR3 sequence (DNA): TGTGCCAGCAGCTTGTTGGTTCTAGCGGGAGGAACCGGGGAGCTGTTTTTT.

The V gene is TRBV19, the J gene TRBJ1-5, with TRBD1 matching over 10 bases. The junction had 8 bases not matched to a gene; V was cut back by 6 bases and J by 0 bases. CDR3 size: 17 residues. CDR1 is LNHDA, CDR2 SQIVND, per germline (reference sequence). The CDR3 DNA follows: TGTGCCAGTAGGCCGGGACAGGGGAAATCTAGCAATCAGCCCCAGCATTTT. Its protein product is CASRPGQGKSSNQPQHF.

The rearrangement uses TRBV12-3 or TRBV12-4 and TRBJ2-7, with D tentatively TRBD2 (6 bases). This CDR3 contains 12 residues. Trimming stripped 6 bases from V and 4 bases from J, with 10 bases between. CDR3 protein: CASRMGTYEQYF. The CDR3 DNA sequence: TGTGCCAGCAGGATGGGGACTTACGAGCAGTACTTC.

This rearrangement joins TRBV21-1 to TRBJ1-2. TRBV21-1 is classified as a pseudogene. The CDR3 is 14 amino acids. DNA for the CDR3: TGTGCCAGCAGCAGCGAAGGGGTGGGAGGTGGCTACACCTTC. This codes for CASSSEGVGGGYTF.

This clone was observed a few times. This chain uses TRBV9 with TRBJ1-5; D gene ambiguous. Germline-derived CDR1 and CDR2 are SGDLS and YYNGEE. The CDR3 spans 13 residues. V was pared by 0 bases and J by 5 bases, with 6 bases between. CDR3 amino acids: CASSVGPDQPQHF. The CDR3 nucleotides are TGTGCCAGCAGCGTAGGGCCGGATCAGCCCCAGCATTTT. Based on the CDR3 plus reference TRBV9 and TRBJ1-5, the full variable domain is DSGVTQTPKHLITATGQRVTLRCSPRSGDLSVYWYQQSLDQGLQFLIQYYNGEERAKGNILERFSAQQFPDLHSELNLSSLELGDSALYFCASSVGPDQPQHFGDGTRLSIL.